The 2 T cell receptor beta chains in this list originate from one sample, sequenced in a study of cytomegalovirus exposure and HLA in healthy donors. This PCR relied on a set of 60 Vbeta primers and 13 Jbeta primers. Here immunoSEQ multiplex PCR was the method, and the copy in TCRdb shows in-frame clones only, minus some. There are roughly 58,000 clones in the sample; 75% to 85% occur only once, and 1.5% to 2% lies in the top ten. Material for sequencing was PBMCs. The receptors derive from a human donor in good health.

This clone was detected only a few times. The chain combines TRBV6-5 with TRBJ1-4, with 9 bases identical to TRBD1. This CDR3 is built from 15 residues. V was pared by 4 bases and J by 5 bases, with 5 bases of the junction left unmatched. CDR1 is MNHEY, CDR2 SVGAGI, per germline. This CDR3 reads CASSLGGTGNEKLFF. The CDR3 nucleotides read TGTGCCAGCAGTTTGGGGGGGACAGGGAATGAAAAACTGTTTTTT.

This rearrangement joins TRBV2 to TRBJ2-2; D unresolved. There are 15 residues in the CDR3. In germline, CDR1 is SNHLY, CDR2 FYNNEI. V was clipped by 3 bases and J by 0 bases, with 8 bases between them. CDR3 loop: CASSDILTNTGELFF. CDR3 in DNA: TGTGCCAGCAGTGACATTCTAACGAACACCGGGGAGCTGTTTTTT. Supplemented by reference TRBV2 and TRBJ2-2, the full variable domain reads EPEVTQTPSHQVTQMGQEVILRCVPISNHLYFYWYRQILGQKVEFLVSFYNNEISEKSEIFDDQFSVERPDGSNFTLKIRSTKLEDSAMYFCASSDILTNTGELFFGEGSRLTVL.